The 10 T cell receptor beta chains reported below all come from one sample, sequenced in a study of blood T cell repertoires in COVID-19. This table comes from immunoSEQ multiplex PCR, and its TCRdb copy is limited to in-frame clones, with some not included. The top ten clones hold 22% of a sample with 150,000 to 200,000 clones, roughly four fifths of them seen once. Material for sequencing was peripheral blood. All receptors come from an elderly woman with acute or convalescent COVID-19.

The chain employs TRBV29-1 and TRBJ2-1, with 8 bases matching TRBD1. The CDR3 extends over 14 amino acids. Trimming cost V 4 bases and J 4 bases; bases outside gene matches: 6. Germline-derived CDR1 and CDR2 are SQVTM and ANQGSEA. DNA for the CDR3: TGCAGCGTTGGGGGACAGGCTGCTTACAATGAGCAGTTCTTC. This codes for CSVGGQAAYNEQFF.

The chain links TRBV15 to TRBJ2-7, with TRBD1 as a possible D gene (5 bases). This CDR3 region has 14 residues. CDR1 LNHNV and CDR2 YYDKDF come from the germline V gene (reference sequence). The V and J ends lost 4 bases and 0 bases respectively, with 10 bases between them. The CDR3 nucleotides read TGTGCCACCAGCAAGGCAGGGCCCTCCTACGAGCAGTACTTC. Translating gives CATSKAGPSYEQYF.

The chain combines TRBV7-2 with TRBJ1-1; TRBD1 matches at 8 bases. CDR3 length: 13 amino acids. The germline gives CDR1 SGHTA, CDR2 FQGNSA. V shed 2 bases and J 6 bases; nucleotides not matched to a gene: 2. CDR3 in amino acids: CASSLQGAAEAFF. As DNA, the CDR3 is TGTGCCAGCAGCTTACAGGGGGCGGCTGAAGCTTTCTTT.

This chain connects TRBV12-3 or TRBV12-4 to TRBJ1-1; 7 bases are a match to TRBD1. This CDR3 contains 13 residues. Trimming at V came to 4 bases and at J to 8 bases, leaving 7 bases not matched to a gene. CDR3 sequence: CASSSKGTAEAFF. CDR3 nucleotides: TGTGCCAGCAGTTCTAAGGGGACAGCCGAAGCTTTCTTT.

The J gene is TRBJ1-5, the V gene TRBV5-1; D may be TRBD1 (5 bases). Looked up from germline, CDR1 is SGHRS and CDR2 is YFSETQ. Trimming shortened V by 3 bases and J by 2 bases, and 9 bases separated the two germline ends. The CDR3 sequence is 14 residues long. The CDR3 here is CASSSGFGNQPQHF. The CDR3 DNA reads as TGCGCCAGCAGCTCAGGGTTCGGCAATCAGCCCCAGCATTTT.

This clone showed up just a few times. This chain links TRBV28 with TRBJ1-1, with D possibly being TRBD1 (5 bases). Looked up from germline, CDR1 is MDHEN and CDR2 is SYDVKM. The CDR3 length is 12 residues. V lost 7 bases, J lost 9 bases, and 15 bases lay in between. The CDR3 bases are TGTGCCAGCATCACCTCCGGGGGGAAAGCTTTCTTT. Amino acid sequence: CASITSGGKAFF. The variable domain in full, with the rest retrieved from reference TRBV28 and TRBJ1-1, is DVKVTQSSRYLVKRTGEKVFLECVQDMDHENMFWYRQDPGLGLRLIYFSYDVKMKEKGDIPEGYSVSREKKERFSLILESASTNQTSMYLCASITSGGKAFFGQGTRLTVV.

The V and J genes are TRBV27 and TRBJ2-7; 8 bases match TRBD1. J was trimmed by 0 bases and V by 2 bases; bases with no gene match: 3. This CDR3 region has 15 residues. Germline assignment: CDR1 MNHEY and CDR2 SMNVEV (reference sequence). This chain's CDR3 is CASSLSTGGSYEQYF. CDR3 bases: TGTGCCAGCAGTTTAAGTACAGGGGGCTCCTACGAGCAGTACTTC.

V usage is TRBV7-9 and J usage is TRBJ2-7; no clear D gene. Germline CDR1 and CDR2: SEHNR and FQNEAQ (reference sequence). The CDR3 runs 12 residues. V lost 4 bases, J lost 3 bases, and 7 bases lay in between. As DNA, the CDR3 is TGTGCCAGCAGCTCGTCTAGCTACGAGCAGTACTTC. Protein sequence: CASSSSSYEQYF.

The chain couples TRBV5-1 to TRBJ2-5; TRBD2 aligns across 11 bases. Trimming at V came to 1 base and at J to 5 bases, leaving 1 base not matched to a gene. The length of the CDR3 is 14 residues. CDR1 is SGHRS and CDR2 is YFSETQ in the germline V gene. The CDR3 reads CASSLTSGSETQYF. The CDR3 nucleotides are TGCGCCAGCAGCTTGACTAGCGGGAGTGAGACCCAGTACTTC.

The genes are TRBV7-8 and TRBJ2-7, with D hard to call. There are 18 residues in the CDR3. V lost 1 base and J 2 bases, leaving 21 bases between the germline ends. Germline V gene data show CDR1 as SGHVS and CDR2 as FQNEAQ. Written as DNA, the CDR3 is TGTGCCAGCAGCTTAGGGCCGTTCGTTCAGGTAGAGCCCTACGAGCAGTACTTC. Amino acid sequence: CASSLGPFVQVEPYEQYF.